This T cell receptor beta chain was sequenced during a study of T cells in Graves' hyperthyroidism and ophthalmopathy. Study information: Upon initial diagnosis and before any treatment, peripheral blood was collected.

The source material, RNA transcripts, was used to amplify TCR beta CDR3 regions. Carried out on the TCR CDR3, a first-round RT-PCR used the HTBI primer set. TCRdb re-derived calls from the multiplex PCR reads in MiXCR, one entry per CDR3 protein. Of hundreds of thousands of distinct CDR3 sequences in the sample, about 15% were seen once. Study results and caveats: The model foresaw ophthalmopathy a median about 6.1 months prior to onset.

Diagnostic decisions used clinical symptoms, serum thyroxine and TRAb, thyroid ultrasound and orbital computed tomography. Comment on this clonotype: Antigen: not known.

The CDR3 runs to 13 residues. V was shortened by 0 bases and J by 9 bases, with 8 bases between the two germline ends. In germline, CDR1 is KGHDR, CDR2 SFDVKD. The source material was blood. J is TRBJ2-1 and V is TRBV24-1; D not certain. This receptor was identified in a man aged 18-30 years with Graves' ophthalmopathy. The CDR3 DNA is TGTGCCACCAGTGATTTGCGGGCCCGTGAGCAGTTCTTC. Translation gives CATSDLRAREQFF.